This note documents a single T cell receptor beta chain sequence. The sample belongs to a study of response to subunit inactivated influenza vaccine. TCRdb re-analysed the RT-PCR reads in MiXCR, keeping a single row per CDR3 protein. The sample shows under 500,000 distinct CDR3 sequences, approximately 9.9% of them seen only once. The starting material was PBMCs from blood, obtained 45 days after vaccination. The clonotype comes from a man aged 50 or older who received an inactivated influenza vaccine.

The CDR3 coding sequence is TGTGCCAGCAGCTTAGTTTCGATAAGATCTGGAAACACCATATATTTT. Protein product: CASSLVSIRSGNTIYF. The chain joins TRBV7-2 to TRBJ1-3; no definite D call. Germline V lookup: CDR1 SGHTA, CDR2 FQGNSA. CDR3 length: 16 residues. V was shortened by 1 base and J by 1 base, with 11 bases between the two germline ends.